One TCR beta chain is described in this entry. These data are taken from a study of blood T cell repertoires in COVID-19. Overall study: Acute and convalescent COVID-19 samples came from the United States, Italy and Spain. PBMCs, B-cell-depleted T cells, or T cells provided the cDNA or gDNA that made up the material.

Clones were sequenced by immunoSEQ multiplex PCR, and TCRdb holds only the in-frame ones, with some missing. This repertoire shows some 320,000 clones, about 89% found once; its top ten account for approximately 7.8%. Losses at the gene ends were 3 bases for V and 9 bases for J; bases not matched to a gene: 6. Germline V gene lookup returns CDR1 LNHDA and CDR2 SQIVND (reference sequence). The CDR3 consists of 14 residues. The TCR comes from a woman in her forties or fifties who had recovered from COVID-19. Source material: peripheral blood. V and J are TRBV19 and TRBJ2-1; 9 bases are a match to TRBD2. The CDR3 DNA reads TGTGCCAGTAGTATCAGCGGGGGGTTCGGTGAGCAGTTCTTC. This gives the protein CASSISGGFGEQFF.